A single sample gave rise to the 8 T cell receptor beta chains below, sequenced in a study of cytomegalovirus exposure and HLA in healthy donors. The data were produced by immunoSEQ multiplex PCR, yet TCRdb's version contains in-frame clones alone and is incomplete. This sample carries over 55,000 clones, 90% to 97% of them seen once, and the ten largest clones take approximately 1%. Sequencing input: PBMCs. Source of these receptors: a man aged 18 to 29 in good health and CMV-seronegative.

The CDR3 reads CASSQAARVAEAFF. Here the CDR3 DNA reads TGTGCCAGCAGCCAGGCGGCGCGGGTCGCTGAAGCTTTCTTT. The chain joins TRBV28 to TRBJ1-1; D uncertain. Per germline, CDR1 MDHEN and CDR2 SYDVKM. V dropped 6 bases and J dropped 6 bases, with 17 bases sitting between them. CDR3 length: 14 amino acids.

This clone has a single count. The chain combines TRBV29-1 with TRBJ2-7; D possibly corresponds to TRBD1 (6 bases). The ends were cut back, 1 base at V and 4 bases at J, with 11 bases in the middle. CDR1 is SQVTM, CDR2 ANQGSEA, per germline. The CDR3 length is 13 residues. For the CDR3, the DNA is TGCAGCGTTGAAGCTGCTCAGGGGTACGAGCAGTACTTC. It translates to CSVEAAQGYEQYF.

V usage is TRBV5-4 and J usage is TRBJ2-6; D unclear. This CDR3 is 14 amino acids long. V lost 10 bases, J lost 0 bases, and 11 bases lay in between. The germline gives CDR1 SGHNT, CDR2 YYREEE (reference sequence). CDR3 bases: TGTGCCGGAGAGCCCGGCTCTGGGGCCAACGTCCTGACTTTC. It specifies CAGEPGSGANVLTF.

The chain links TRBV10-3 to TRBJ2-2; a weak D match, TRBD1 (5 bases). CDR3 length: 14 residues. The germline CDR1 and CDR2 sequences are ENHRY and SYGVKD. V lost 2 bases to trimming and J lost 7 bases, with 11 bases between them. CDR3: CAISEVKGLGELFF. The CDR3 bases are TGTGCCATCAGTGAGGTCAAGGGGCTCGGGGAGCTGTTTTTT.

The chain has TRBV5-1 and TRBJ2-7; 10 bases are shared with TRBD2. The germline CDR1 and CDR2 sequences are SGHRS and YFSETQ. This CDR3 region has 13 residues. J was trimmed by 5 bases and V by 5 bases; bases with no gene match: 4. The CDR3 protein is CASRTSGTHEQYF. The CDR3 region has the DNA TGCGCCAGCAGAACTAGCGGGACTCACGAGCAGTACTTC.

The chain uses TRBV21-1 and TRBJ2-5; the table assigns TRBD1, which was not confirmed against the DNA. TRBV21-1 is assigned pseudogene status. The CDR3 spans 14 residues. The CDR3 DNA reads TGTGCCAGCACCCTCCGACAGATCCAAGAGACCCAGTACTTC. Protein product: CASTLRQIQETQYF.

CDR3 protein: CASSLIPSGRNEQYF. CDR3 coding DNA: TGTGCCAGCAGCTTAATACCTAGCGGGCGGAACGAGCAGTACTTC. This chain joins TRBV7-2 and TRBJ2-7, with TRBD2 matching 8 bases. The length of the CDR3 is 15 residues. Germline loops: CDR1 SGHTA, CDR2 FQGNSA. J lost 5 bases, V lost 2 bases, and 8 bases had no gene match.

The rearrangement links TRBV7-8 to TRBJ2-1; TRBD1 aligns across 10 bases. There are 16 residues in the CDR3. CDR1 and CDR2 from the germline V gene are SGHVS and FQNEAQ. Trimming at V came to 6 bases and at J to 2 bases, leaving 7 bases not matched to a gene. The CDR3 is CASSPFGQGAYNEQFF. The CDR3 nucleotides are TGTGCCAGCAGTCCGTTCGGACAGGGGGCCTACAATGAGCAGTTCTTC.